One and the same sample provided the 18 T cell receptor beta chains below, sequenced in a study of T cells in Graves' hyperthyroidism and ophthalmopathy. Amplified TCR beta CDR3 regions derived from RNA transcripts. TCR CDR3 regions were first amplified by RT-PCR with HTBI primers. TCRdb re-analysed the multiplex PCR reads in MiXCR, keeping a single row per CDR3 protein. Found here are fewer than 500,000 distinct CDR3 sequences, roughly 15% of them singletons; the top ten hold 15% to 20%. Sequencing was done on a sample of blood. These receptors came from a woman aged 25-40 years with Graves' ophthalmopathy.

This clonotype was seen many times. The chain's CDR3 is CSAPGQYNEQFF. The CDR3 DNA reads as TGCAGTGCCCCGGGACAGTACAATGAGCAGTTCTTC. The chain has TRBV20-1 and TRBJ2-1, with 7 bases that match TRBD1. Looked up from germline, CDR1 is DFQATT and CDR2 is SNEGSKA (reference sequence). CDR3 length: 12 amino acids. Losses at the gene ends were 6 bases for V and 4 bases for J; bases not matched to a gene: 3.

There are many counts of this clonotype. The chain uses TRBV12-3 or TRBV12-4 and TRBJ2-7; TRBD1 aligns across 7 bases. The trim removed 5 bases at V and 5 bases at J, leaving 12 bases unmatched. The CDR3 has 15 amino acids. DNA for the CDR3: TGTGCCAGCAGTCCCGATCTAACAGGGGCCGACGAGCAGTACTTC. Its translation: CASSPDLTGADEQYF.

In its sample, this clonotype was seen a few times. The chain joins TRBV20-1 to TRBJ2-2; 7 bases align to TRBD2. Losses at the gene ends were 2 bases for V and 4 bases for J; bases not matched to a gene: 10. The CDR3 totals 16 residues. Germline lookup yields CDR1 DFQATT and CDR2 SNEGSKA (reference sequence). The CDR3 DNA follows: TGCAGTGCTAGACAAACCGGGGGGTTCGGCACCGGGGAGCTGTTTTTT. It yields the protein CSARQTGGFGTGELFF.

This clonotype has a handful of counts. The genes are TRBV6-1 and TRBJ1-5; 8 nucleotides line up with TRBD1. The trim removed 2 bases at V and 7 bases at J, leaving 10 bases unmatched. The CDR3 contains 16 residues. Germline loops: CDR1 MNHNS, CDR2 SASEGT. CDR3 coding DNA: TGTGCCAGCAGTGAACGTGGCAGGGGGCCGGGACAGCCCCAGCATTTT. Encoded protein: CASSERGRGPGQPQHF.

As regards this clonotype: The conserved phenylalanine or tryptophan is not found at the CDR3 terminus, so this likely reflects a read error. The V call is TRBV28, the J call TRBJ1-5; perhaps TRBD1 as D (5 bases). The CDR3 is made up of 12 amino acids. Trimming pared 10 bases from V and 5 bases from J, leaving 12 bases between. Germline V gene data show CDR1 as MDHEN and CDR2 as SYDVKM. Here the CDR3 reads CATAGRDQPQHL. DNA of the CDR3: TGTGCCACCGCGGGCAGGGATCAGCCCCAGCATCTT.

The chain has TRBV28 and TRBJ1-6; D is perhaps TRBD1 (6 bases). This CDR3 spans 16 amino acids. Trimming removed 5 bases from V and 7 bases from J, with 18 bases in between. The V gene's germline CDR1 is MDHEN and CDR2 SYDVKM. CDR3 in amino acids: CASSARAGARNSPLHF. The CDR3 region has the DNA TGTGCCAGCAGTGCCCGGGCAGGGGCACGGAATTCACCCCTCCACTTT.

This clonotype has ten or more counts. V and J are TRBV6-9 and TRBJ2-7; 8 positions agree with TRBD1. Germline trimming cut 7 bases from V and 2 bases from J; bases unmatched to any gene: 7. The CDR3 contains 14 residues. Per the germline V gene, CDR1 is MNHGY and CDR2 is SVAAGI. Here the CDR3 reads CASTQGAHPYEQYF. CDR3 nucleotides: TGTGCCAGCACCCAGGGGGCGCATCCCTACGAGCAGTACTTC.

In its sample, this clonotype was seen many times. The V gene is TRBV3-1, the J gene TRBJ2-7; D perhaps matches TRBD1 (5 bases). This CDR3 comprises 15 residues. Trimming took 4 bases from V and 0 from J, leaving 13 bases between them. Per germline, CDR1 LGHDT and CDR2 YNNKEL (reference sequence). CDR3 residues: CASSLDSSSSYEQYF. CDR3 coding DNA: TGTGCCAGCAGCCTTGACAGCTCGAGCTCCTACGAGCAGTACTTC.

This clonotype was recorded many times. The V gene is TRBV20-1, the J gene TRBJ2-6, with a weak D call TRBD2 (5 bases). CDR1 is DFQATT and CDR2 is SNEGSKA in the germline V gene (reference sequence). This CDR3 spans 10 amino acids. The CDR3 is CSAGTNVLTF. CDR3 DNA: TGCAGCGCGGGTACCAACGTCCTGACTTTC.

This clonotype was counted ten times or more. The V call is TRBV20-1, the J call TRBJ2-7; no reliable D call. CDR3 length: 12 amino acids. Per germline, CDR1 DFQATT and CDR2 SNEGSKA (reference sequence). The ends were cut back, 5 bases at V and 4 bases at J, with 12 bases in the middle. CDR3 nucleotides: TGCAGTGCTGGCCCCAGAGTGTACGAGCAGTACTTC. Its translation: CSAGPRVYEQYF.

V usage is TRBV11-2 and J usage is TRBJ1-4; D unresolved. The CDR3 spans 12 residues. Deletions cut 5 bases from V and 10 bases from J, with 11 bases between. Germline values: CDR1 SGHAT, CDR2 FQNNGV. CDR3 sequence reads: CASSHQRAKLFF. The CDR3 DNA reads as TGTGCCAGCAGCCACCAGCGCGCAAAACTGTTTTTT.

The chain carries TRBV6-1 and TRBJ2-1; possible D gene TRBD2, 5 bases. V was clipped by 5 bases and J by 14 bases, with 13 bases between them. The germline V gene has CDR1 MNHNS and CDR2 SASEGT. CDR3 size: 11 residues. The CDR3 nucleotides read TGTGCCAGCAGTCACGGAGAGGGAGAGTTCTTC. It encodes CASSHGEGEFF.

Only a few counts were recorded for this clonotype. The chain is built from TRBV10-1 and TRBJ2-1, with TRBD2 matching 13 bases. The CDR3 extends over 16 amino acids. Germline CDR1 is WNHNN and CDR2 is SYGVQD (reference sequence). The J segment lost 5 bases and the V segment lost 2 bases, leaving 3 bases of the junction unmatched. The CDR3 bases are TGCGCCAGCAGTGAGGCTGGACTAGCGGGGGACAATGAGCAGTTCTTC. Translating it yields CASSEAGLAGDNEQFF.

V gene TRBV5-4 combines with J gene TRBJ2-1; 9 nucleotides agree with TRBD2. Germline assignment: CDR1 SGHNT and CDR2 YYREEE (reference sequence). This CDR3 is built from 15 residues. V dropped 2 bases and J dropped 6; count of bases not matched to a gene: 6. The CDR3 DNA sequence: TGTGCCAGCAGCTTATTAGCGGGGGCCCTCAATGAGCAGTTCTTC. Amino acids: CASSLLAGALNEQFF. Together with reference TRBV5-4 and TRBJ2-1, the CDR3 gives the full variable domain: ETGVTQSPTHLIKTRGQQVTLRCSSQSGHNTVSWYQQALGQGPQFIFQYYREEENGRGNFPPRFSGLQFPNYSSELNVNALELDDSALYLCASSLLAGALNEQFFGPGTRLTVL.

The chain combines TRBV6-1 with TRBJ2-2; D may be TRBD1 or TRBD2 (5 bases each). Germline CDR1 reads MNHNS; CDR2 reads SASEGT. There are 16 residues in the CDR3. V lost 4 bases and J lost 0, with 12 bases in between. CDR3 loop: CASSAPGPTNTGELFF. The CDR3 DNA follows: TGTGCCAGCAGTGCACCGGGACCCACGAACACCGGGGAGCTGTTTTTT.

At least ten counts were recorded for this clonotype. J is TRBJ1-6 and V is TRBV12-3 or TRBV12-4, with TRBD1 matching 9 bases. The length of the CDR3 is 14 residues. With 3 bases clipped from V and 8 bases from J, the junction kept 2 bases outside the gene matches. CDR3 loop: CASSFRDRDSPLHF. The CDR3 bases are TGTGCCAGCAGTTTCCGGGACAGGGATTCACCCCTCCACTTT.

This clonotype was detected ten times or more. This chain links TRBV28 with TRBJ1-6; TRBD1 matches at 8 bases. V gave up 0 bases and J gave up 5 bases; unmatched junction bases: 0. The CDR3 has 15 residues. The germline V gene encodes CDR1 MDHEN and CDR2 SYDVKM. Here the CDR3 reads CASSLWGQDNSPLHF. The CDR3 bases are TGTGCCAGCAGTTTATGGGGACAGGATAATTCACCCCTCCACTTT.

The rearrangement joins TRBV6-6 to TRBJ1-6; TRBD1 matches at 7 bases. CDR3 size: 17 residues. The V segment lost 2 bases and the J segment 1 base; nucleotides outside the gene matches: 5. CDR1 MNHNY and CDR2 SVGAGI come from the germline V gene (reference sequence). CDR3 protein: CASSYRGRVSYNSPLHF. The CDR3 nucleotides are TGTGCCAGCAGTTACAGGGGGCGCGTATCCTATAATTCACCCCTCCACTTT.